The rows below give T cell receptor beta chains drawn from one sample of a study of cytotoxic CD8 clonotypes in ibrutinib-treated CLL. TCRdb keeps only in-frame clones here, not all; method: immunoSEQ multiplex PCR. The sample yields 150,000 to 200,000 clones, approximately 91% seen once. The material was PBMCs, obtained at disease progression, from a patient treated with ibrutinib. These receptors came from a human donor with chronic lymphocytic leukemia. Both conserved end residues are part of each CDR3. Fields, in order: D gene, V gene, clone size, J gene, CDR3 protein, CDR3 DNA. D genes are given only for firm matches. Size is stated for part of the rows, as once, few or many counts, or as a class when the clone is expanded.

-,TRBV7-3,-,TRBJ2-5,CASSPTGALETQYF,TGTGCCAGCAGCCCGACGGGGGCACTGGAGACCCAGTACTTC
TRBD2,TRBV6-5,-,TRBJ2-3,CASRNSGSSHTQYF,TGTGCCAGCAGAAATAGCGGGAGCTCACATACGCAGTATTTT
-,TRBV4-2,-,TRBJ2-5,CASSQDWGKETQYF,TGTGCCAGCAGCCAAGATTGGGGGAAAGAGACCCAGTACTTC
-,TRBV19,-,TRBJ1-2,CASRVAVTGYGYTF,TGTGCCAGTCGAGTTGCGGTAACCGGCTATGGCTACACCTTC
-,TRBV5-1,once,TRBJ2-1,CASSPAPGAYNEQFF,TGCGCCAGCAGCCCGGCTCCTGGCGCCTACAATGAGCAGTTCTTC
TRBD2,TRBV4-1,-,TRBJ2-3,CASSPGGLAGGGADTQYF,TGCGCCAGCAGCCCGGGGGGACTAGCGGGCGGAGGGGCAGATACGCAGTATTTT
TRBD1,TRBV5-4,-,TRBJ1-2,CASSSTGGGGYTF,TGTGCCAGCAGCTCGACAGGGGGGGGTGGCTACACCTTC
-,TRBV9,few,TRBJ1-1,CASSVTAGDTEAFF,TGTGCCAGCAGCGTGACGGCCGGGGACACTGAAGCTTTCTTT
TRBD1,TRBV6-6,-,TRBJ2-7,CASRRQGLYEQYF,TGTGCCAGCAGGAGACAGGGTCTCTACGAGCAGTACTTC
-,TRBV6-1,few,TRBJ1-5,CAPLNQPQHF,TGTGCCCCATTGAATCAGCCCCAGCATTTT
-,TRBV5-1,-,TRBJ2-5,CASSLGLGRSGTQYF,TGCGCCAGCAGCTTGGGACTAGGACGTTCCGGGACCCAGTACTTC
TRBD1,TRBV7-9,-,TRBJ2-7,CASSAKDRVPSYEQYF,TGTGCCAGCAGTGCTAAGGACAGGGTACCTAGCTACGAGCAGTACTTC
-,TRBV5-1,-,TRBJ1-1,CASSLGFGGMGTEAFF,TGCGCCAGCAGCCTGGGCTTCGGGGGCATGGGCACTGAAGCTTTCTTT
-,TRBV18,-,TRBJ2-5,CASSPPWLTETQYF,TGTGCCAGCTCACCACCGTGGCTGACGGAGACCCAGTACTTC
-,TRBV28,once,TRBJ1-5,CASSAPHRQYNQPQHF,TGTGCCAGCAGTGCCCCTCATAGGCAGTACAATCAGCCCCAGCATTTT
-,TRBV18,-,TRBJ1-1,CASSLGGPNTEAFF,TGTGCCAGCTCCCTCGGAGGACCGAACACTGAAGCTTTCTTT
-,TRBV9,-,TRBJ2-3,CASSVPPRPSSTDTQYF,TGTGCCAGCAGCGTACCCCCCCGCCCCTCTAGCACAGATACGCAGTATTTT
TRBD1,TRBV28,-,TRBJ1-4,CASSPDRGHEKLFF,TGTGCCAGCAGTCCGGACAGGGGGCATGAAAAACTGTTTTTT
-,TRBV27,-,TRBJ1-1,CASSWAVSTEAFF,TGTGCCAGCAGTTGGGCGGTGAGCACTGAAGCTTTCTTT
-,TRBV30,-,TRBJ1-1,CAGLAGARTEAFF,TGTGCCGGATTAGCGGGGGCGCGAACTGAAGCTTTCTTT